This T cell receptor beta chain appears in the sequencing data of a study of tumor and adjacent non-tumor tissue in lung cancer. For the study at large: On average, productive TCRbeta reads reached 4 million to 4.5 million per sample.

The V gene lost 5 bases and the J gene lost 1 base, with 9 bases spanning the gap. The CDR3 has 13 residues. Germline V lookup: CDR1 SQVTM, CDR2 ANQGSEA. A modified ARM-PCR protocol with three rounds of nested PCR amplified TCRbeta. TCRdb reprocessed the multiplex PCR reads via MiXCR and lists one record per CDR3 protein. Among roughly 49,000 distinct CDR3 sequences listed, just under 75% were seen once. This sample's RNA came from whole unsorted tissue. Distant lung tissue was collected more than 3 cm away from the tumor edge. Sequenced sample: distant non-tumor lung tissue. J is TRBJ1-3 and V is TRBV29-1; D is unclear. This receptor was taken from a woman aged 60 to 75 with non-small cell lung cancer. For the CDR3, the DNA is TGCAGCGTTCTTCAAGATTCTGGAAACACCATATATTTT. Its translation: CSVLQDSGNTIYF.